The 6 T cell receptor beta chains presented below share a single source sample, sequenced in a study of T cell responses to AZD1222 COVID-19 vaccine. Sequencing was performed with immunoSEQ multiplex PCR; in TCRdb, only in-frame clones are kept and a portion is missing. The table records 180,000 or so clones, 70% to 90% of them present only once. The input for sequencing was peripheral blood, taken on day 0 of AZD1222 vaccination. Receptors were obtained from an adult in good health.

This sequence joins TRBV6-1 and TRBJ1-5, with no clear D. The ends were cut back, 3 bases at V and 2 bases at J, with 11 bases in the middle. The germline V gene has CDR1 MNHNS and CDR2 SASEGT. This CDR3 is 15 amino acids long. The CDR3 DNA reads as TGTGCCAGCAGTGACATCTTTGGAGGCAATCAGCCCCAGCATTTT. Translating gives CASSDIFGGNQPQHF.

The chain combines TRBV6-5 with TRBJ2-5; D gene ambiguous. Trimming cost V 0 bases and J 5 bases, with 13 bases left between them. Germline V lookup: CDR1 MNHEY, CDR2 SVGAGI. The CDR3 has 15 residues. The CDR3 here is CASSYSTVARETQYF. In DNA form, the CDR3 reads TGTGCCAGCAGTTACTCGACGGTCGCGAGGGAGACCCAGTACTTC.

The chain employs TRBV14 and TRBJ1-4; D is perhaps TRBD1 (5 bases). The germline CDR1 and CDR2 sequences are SGHDN and FVKESK. V shed 1 base and J shed 3 bases, with 9 bases lying between them. The CDR3 consists of 15 residues. The CDR3 region is CASSQGRGSNEKLFF. The CDR3 nucleotides are TGTGCCAGCAGCCAAGGGAGGGGTTCTAATGAAAAACTGTTTTTT.

A remark on this clone: Sequence at one end of the junction differs from germline and may be a read error. For the CDR3, the DNA is TGTGTCAGCAGCCATAGGAGAGTGACAGGGGACACTGAAGCTTTCTTT. Its protein product is CVSSHRRVTGDTEAFF. The chain is built from TRBV7-9 and TRBJ1-1, with 8 bases matching TRBD1. Germline CDR1 SEHNR, CDR2 FQNEAQ (reference sequence). The CDR3 spans 16 residues.

J is TRBJ2-1 and V is TRBV9, with a possible D match to TRBD1 (5 bases). Germline lookup yields CDR1 SGDLS and CDR2 YYNGEE. Trimming took off 4 bases at V and 8 bases at J, with 16 bases between the two ends. CDR3 length: 14 amino acids. The CDR3 bases are TGTGCCAGCAGCCAGGGTGGGCGTTCGGATGAGCAGTTCTTC. It codes for CASSQGGRSDEQFF.

The V and J genes are TRBV4-1 and TRBJ1-2; the match to TRBD1 covers 7 bases. This CDR3 spans 18 amino acids. J was trimmed by 1 base and V by 1 base; bases with no gene match: 12. Per germline, CDR1 MGHRA and CDR2 YSYEKL. This chain's CDR3 is CASSQGLGGRGDNYGYTF. The CDR3 region has the DNA TGCGCCAGCAGCCAAGGTCTTGGGGGCAGGGGGGATAACTATGGCTACACCTTC.